A single T cell receptor (beta chain) is shown here with its context. Its target is unknown. The CDR3 has 15 amino acids. The germline V gene has CDR1 SEHNR and CDR2 FQNEAQ (reference sequence). J gave up 5 bases and V 3 bases, and 6 bases lay outside the gene matches. This sample was included in a study of CD8+ T cells in alopecia areata. Study-wide results and caveats: When scalp samples are sequenced, resident alphabeta T cells of normal skin are also captured.

Treatment indicated: oral pan-JAK inhibitor, 5-10 mg twice daily. Extraction of RNA preceded its reverse transcription into cDNA, which served as the sequencing template. Some clones are missing from TCRdb's copy, which holds only in-frame ones; the method was immunoSEQ multiplex PCR. The table shows about 210,000 clones, with approximately 72% occurring only once. The genes are TRBV7-9 and TRBJ2-1; TRBD2 matches 8 bases. The sequence was obtained from a human donor with alopecia areata. Sequenced material: CD4+ T cells sorted from blood, taken around week 44, from a patient treated with tofacitinib. The CDR3 spells CASSLPGTRNNEQFF. Here the CDR3 DNA reads TGTGCCAGCAGCTTGCCCGGGACTAGAAACAATGAGCAGTTCTTC.